These 15 T cell receptor beta chains share one sample of origin, sequenced in a study of technical replicates of blood from a few donors. The assay was immunoSEQ multiplex PCR, and TCRdb's table has in-frame clones only and misses some. The table includes 45,000 to 60,000 clones, 95% to 96% detected once. Sequenced: T cells isolated from PBMCs. Every receptor here comes from a human donor in good health.

This clone was recorded once. The chain links TRBV5-1 to TRBJ1-3; D ambiguous. Germline V gives CDR1 SGHRS, CDR2 YFSETQ. CDR3 length: 15 residues. Trimming removed 0 bases from V and 0 bases from J, with 7 bases in between. CDR3 sequence: CASSLALSSGNTIYF. The CDR3 nucleotides read TGCGCCAGCAGCTTGGCTCTCAGCTCTGGAAACACCATATATTTT.

The chain has TRBV5-1 and TRBJ2-7; 8 positions agree with TRBD2. This CDR3 contains 15 residues. Germline V gene lookup returns CDR1 SGHRS and CDR2 YFSETQ. V shed 4 bases, J shed 7 bases, and the junction held 13 bases outside the gene matches. The CDR3 reads CASSPLAGTRFEQYF. CDR3 nucleotide sequence: TGCGCCAGCAGCCCCTTAGCGGGAACAAGGTTTGAGCAGTACTTC.

The V and J genes are TRBV9 and TRBJ1-5, with D possibly matching TRBD1 (5 bases). The V gene lost 0 bases and the J gene lost 7 bases, with 8 bases spanning the gap. Germline V gene lookup returns CDR1 SGDLS and CDR2 YYNGEE. The CDR3 length is 13 residues. CDR3 nucleotides: TGTGCCAGCAGCGTAGGGCAGGGACAGCCCCAGCATTTT. This gives the protein CASSVGQGQPQHF.

V is TRBV27 and J is TRBJ2-1; D is unresolved. The CDR3 covers 13 residues. V was shortened by 3 bases and J by 6 bases, with 9 bases between the two germline ends. The V gene's germline CDR1 is MNHEY and CDR2 SMNVEV (reference sequence). The CDR3 nucleotides are TGTGCCAGCAGTTTTTCAGGTTTCAATGAGCAGTTCTTC. It codes for CASSFSGFNEQFF.

CDR3 sequence: CASSLGENTEAFF. The CDR3 coding sequence is TGTGCCAGCAGCCTAGGGGAGAACACTGAAGCTTTCTTT. The chain is built from TRBV7-3 and TRBJ1-1; D may be TRBD1 (5 bases). The CDR3 covers 13 residues. Trimming removed 5 bases at V and 1 base at J, with 8 bases between. Looked up from germline, CDR1 is SGHTA and CDR2 is FQGTGA.

The CDR3 DNA follows: TGTGCCAGCAGCGATTGGGACAGCTGGACTGAAGCTTTCTTT. The encoded protein is CASSDWDSWTEAFF. This sequence joins TRBV6-6 and TRBJ1-1; 7 nucleotides agree with TRBD1. J gave up 5 bases and V 6 bases, and 9 bases lay outside the gene matches. From germline, CDR1 is MNHNY and CDR2 SVGAGI (reference sequence). This CDR3 has 14 amino acids.

The chain carries TRBV11-3 and TRBJ1-1; possibly TRBD1 for D (6 bases). Looked up from germline, CDR1 is SGHNT and CDR2 is YENEEA. The CDR3 extends over 14 amino acids. Trimming removed 1 base at V and 1 base at J, with 7 bases between. The CDR3 DNA sequence: TGTGCCAGCAGCTTAGGGGGACAGAACACTGAAGCTTTCTTT. Translating gives CASSLGGQNTEAFF.

V is TRBV7-3 and J is TRBJ2-1; 7 nucleotides match TRBD1. V trimming: 2 bases; J trimming: 3 bases; junction bases outside the gene matches: 7. Germline-derived CDR1 and CDR2 are SGHTA and FQGTGA. The CDR3 is 16 amino acids. The DNA for the CDR3 is TGTGCCAGCAGCTTAGAAGGTTGGGACAGCTACAATGAGCAGTTCTTC. Protein: CASSLEGWDSYNEQFF.

The genes are TRBV4-2 and TRBJ2-5, with D possibly TRBD2 on 6 matching bases. Germline-derived CDR1 and CDR2 are LGHNA and YNFKEQ. This CDR3 region has 16 residues. The V and J ends lost 3 bases and 1 base respectively, with 15 bases between them. The CDR3 nucleotides read TGTGCCAGCAGCCATTCATCGGGACTCCTCCAAGAGACCCAGTACTTC. Translation gives CASSHSSGLLQETQYF.

The rearrangement links TRBV6-1 to TRBJ2-3, with a possible D match to TRBD2 (5 bases). Trimming stripped 0 bases from V and 2 bases from J, with 6 bases between. The CDR3 length is 14 residues. Germline V gene data show CDR1 as MNHNS and CDR2 as SASEGT. CDR3 in amino acids: CASSEAAVTDTQYF. CDR3 nucleotides: TGTGCCAGCAGTGAAGCAGCGGTCACAGATACGCAGTATTTT.

This clone has more than one count but fewer than ten. The J gene is TRBJ2-2, the V gene TRBV6-5, with TRBD2 matching 10 bases. Germline assignment: CDR1 MNHEY and CDR2 SVGAGI. V lost 4 bases to trimming and J lost 5 bases; unmatched junction nucleotides: 7. This CDR3 has 16 amino acids. Written as DNA, the CDR3 is TGTGCCAGCAGTTGGGGATTAGCGGGAGGAACCGGGGAGCTGTTTTTT. This gives the protein CASSWGLAGGTGELFF.

The chain joins TRBV7-2 to TRBJ2-7, with a possible D match to TRBD2 (5 bases). CDR3 length: 15 amino acids. Deletions cut 1 base from V and 7 bases from J, with 17 bases between. CDR1 and CDR2 (germline): SGHTA, FQGNSA. The CDR3 spells CASSLDPAEIEEQYF. CDR3 DNA sequence: TGTGCCAGCAGCTTAGATCCAGCGGAAATTGAGGAGCAGTACTTC.

The rearrangement links TRBV6-6 to TRBJ2-1; D possibly corresponds to TRBD2 (5 bases). The germline V gene encodes CDR1 MNHNY and CDR2 SVGAGI (reference sequence). Trimming removed 5 bases from V and 3 bases from J, with 11 bases in between. The CDR3 loop spans 14 amino acids. The CDR3 here is CASSPGLLYNEQFF. In DNA, the CDR3 is TGTGCCAGCAGTCCCGGACTTCTCTACAATGAGCAGTTCTTC.

The V gene is TRBV6-1, the J gene TRBJ2-7, with D perhaps TRBD1 (5 bases). The CDR3 consists of 16 residues. Looked up from germline, CDR1 is MNHNS and CDR2 is SASEGT. V lost 0 bases and J 4 bases, leaving 16 bases between the germline ends. In nucleotides, the CDR3 is TGTGCCAGCAGTGAAGCGTTCTCTGGGGCCACTTACGAGCAGTACTTC. It translates to CASSEAFSGATYEQYF.

The CDR3 DNA reads as TGTGCCAGCAGCTTATCGGGAGGGCTCTACGAGCAGTACTTC. Translating gives CASSLSGGLYEQYF. The gene calls are TRBV7-2 and TRBJ2-7; TRBD2 agrees at 8 bases. The CDR3 consists of 14 residues. From germline, CDR1 is SGHTA and CDR2 FQGNSA. V dropped 2 bases and J dropped 3; count of bases not matched to a gene: 3.